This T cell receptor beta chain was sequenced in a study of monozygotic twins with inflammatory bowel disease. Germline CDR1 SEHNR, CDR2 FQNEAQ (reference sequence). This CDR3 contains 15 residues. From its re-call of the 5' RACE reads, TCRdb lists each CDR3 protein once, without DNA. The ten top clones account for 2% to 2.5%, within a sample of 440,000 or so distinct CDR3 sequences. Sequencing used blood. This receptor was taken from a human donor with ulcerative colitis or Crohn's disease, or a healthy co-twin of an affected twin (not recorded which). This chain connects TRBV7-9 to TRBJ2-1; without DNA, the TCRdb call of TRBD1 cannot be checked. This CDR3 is CASSPRDRNSNEQFF.